This T cell receptor beta chain was found in a study of blood T cell repertoires in COVID-19. Method: immunoSEQ multiplex PCR; TCRdb's copy keeps in-frame clones and lacks some. This sample has tens of thousands of clones, with approximately 90% found just once. The CDR3 is made up of 15 amino acids. V lost 5 bases to trimming and J lost 7 bases, with 20 bases between them. Germline V CDR1 and CDR2: SGHAT, FQNNGV. V gene TRBV11-2 combines with J gene TRBJ1-2; a possible D gene is TRBD1 (6 bases). The sequence was obtained from a woman between 35 and 50 years old with active COVID-19. Sequencing was carried out using peripheral blood. The CDR3 sequence: CASSMLPYRESGYTF. The DNA for the CDR3 is TGTGCCAGCAGCATGCTTCCATACAGGGAATCTGGCTACACCTTC. Combining the CDR3 with reference TRBV11-2 and TRBJ1-2 gives the whole variable domain EAGVAQSPRYKIIEKRQSVAFWCNPISGHATLYWYQQILGQGPKLLIQFQNNGVVDDSQLPKDRFSAERLKGVDSTLKIQPAKLEDSAVYLCASSMLPYRESGYTFGSGTRLTVV.